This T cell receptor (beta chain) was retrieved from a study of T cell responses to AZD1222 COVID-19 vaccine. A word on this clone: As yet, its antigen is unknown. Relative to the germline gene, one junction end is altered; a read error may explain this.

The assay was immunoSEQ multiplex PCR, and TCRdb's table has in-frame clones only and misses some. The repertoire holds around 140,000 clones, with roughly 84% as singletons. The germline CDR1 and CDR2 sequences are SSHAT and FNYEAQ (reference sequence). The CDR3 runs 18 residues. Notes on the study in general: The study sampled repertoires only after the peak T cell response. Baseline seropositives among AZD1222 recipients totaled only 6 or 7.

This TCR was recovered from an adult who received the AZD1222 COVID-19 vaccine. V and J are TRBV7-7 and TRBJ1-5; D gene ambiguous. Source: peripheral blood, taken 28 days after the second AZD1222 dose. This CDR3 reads CASSLEGERTPSNQPQHF. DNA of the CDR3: TGTGCTAGCAGCTTAGAAGGTGAGCGAACCCCTAGCAATCAGCCCCAGCATTTT.